This T cell receptor beta chain is drawn from a study of cytomegalovirus exposure and HLA in healthy donors. General study findings and limits: When a later analysis compared HLA-associated TCR beta chains with equally common others, the HLA-associated chains turned out to be more clonally expanded and to have lower generation probabilities. TCR association rates varied by HLA locus in a later analysis, with DRB1 highest and HLA-C lowest. Most TCR sequences were rare, but some public TCRs occurred in many donors.

To note about this clone: Its target is unknown.

Trimming at V came to 10 bases and at J to 1 base, leaving 4 bases not matched to a gene. Germline V gene sequence: CDR1 MNHEY, CDR2 SVGAGI. The CDR3 has 13 residues. PCR used 60 Vbeta primers and 13 Jbeta primers. Generated by immunoSEQ multiplex PCR, the TCRdb table keeps only in-frame clones and is missing some. The sample includes 150,000 to 200,000 clones, around 82% of them seen just once. The TCR was taken from a male donor in good health and CMV-seronegative. V and J are TRBV6-5 and TRBJ2-3, with TRBD2 matching 8 bases. Material for sequencing was PBMCs. CDR3 bases: TGTGCCATCTCGGGGGGGCGCACAGATACGCAGTATTTT. Translation: CAISGGRTDTQYF.